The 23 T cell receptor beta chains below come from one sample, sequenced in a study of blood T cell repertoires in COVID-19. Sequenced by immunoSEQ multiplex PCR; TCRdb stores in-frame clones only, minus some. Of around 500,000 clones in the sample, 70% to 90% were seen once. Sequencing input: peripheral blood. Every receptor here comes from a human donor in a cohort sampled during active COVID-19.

CDR3 sequence (DNA): TGTGCCAGCAGCTCACCGGGACAGGGATACAATGAGCAGTTCTTC. Translation gives CASSSPGQGYNEQFF. The J gene is TRBJ2-1, the V gene TRBV7-8; 9 bases are a match to TRBD1. The CDR3 has 15 residues. V was clipped by 4 bases and J by 4 bases; unmatched bases: 5. Germline V gene sequence: CDR1 SGHVS, CDR2 FQNEAQ.

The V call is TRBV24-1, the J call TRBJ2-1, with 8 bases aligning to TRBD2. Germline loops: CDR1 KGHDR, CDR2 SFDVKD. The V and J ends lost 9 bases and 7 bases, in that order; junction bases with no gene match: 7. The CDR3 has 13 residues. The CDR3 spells CATGVAGTNEQFF. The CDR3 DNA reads TGTGCCACCGGAGTAGCGGGGACGAATGAGCAGTTCTTC.

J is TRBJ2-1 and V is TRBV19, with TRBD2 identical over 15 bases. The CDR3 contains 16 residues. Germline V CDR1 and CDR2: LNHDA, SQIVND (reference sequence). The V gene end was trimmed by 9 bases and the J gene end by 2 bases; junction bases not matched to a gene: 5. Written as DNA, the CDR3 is TGTGCCAGCAAGGGACTAGCGGGAGGCCCCTACAATGAGCAGTTCTTC. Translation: CASKGLAGGPYNEQFF.

CDR3 sequence: CASSPGWRGRAFF. The CDR3, as DNA: TGTGCCAGCAGTCCGGGATGGAGGGGGCGGGCTTTCTTT. The chain links TRBV27 to TRBJ1-1; 7 bases map to TRBD1. After removal of 5 bases from V and 11 bases from J, the junction contained 11 bases not matched to a gene. This CDR3 spans 13 amino acids. CDR1 is MNHEY, CDR2 SMNVEV, per germline (reference sequence).

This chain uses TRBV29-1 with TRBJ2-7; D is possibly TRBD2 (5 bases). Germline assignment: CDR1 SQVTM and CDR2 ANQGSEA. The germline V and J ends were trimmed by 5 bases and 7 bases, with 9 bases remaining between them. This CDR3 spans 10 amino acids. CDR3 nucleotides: TGCAGCGTTCGGACGGGGGAGCAGTACTTC. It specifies CSVRTGEQYF.

CDR3 sequence reads: CASSVEGLGGDTQYF. The CDR3 DNA follows: TGTGCCAGCAGCGTGGAGGGCCTGGGGGGAGATACGCAGTATTTT. V usage is TRBV9 and J usage is TRBJ2-3; D is possibly TRBD2 (6 bases). The germline V gene has CDR1 SGDLS and CDR2 YYNGEE. The V and J ends lost 2 bases and 5 bases respectively, with 15 bases between them. The CDR3 totals 15 residues.

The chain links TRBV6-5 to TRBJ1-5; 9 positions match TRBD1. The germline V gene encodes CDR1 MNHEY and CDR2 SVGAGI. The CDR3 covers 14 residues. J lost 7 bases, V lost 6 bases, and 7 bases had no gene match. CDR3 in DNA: TGTGCCAGCAGGGGTCGACAGGGGGAACAGCCCCAGCATTTT. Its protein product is CASRGRQGEQPQHF.

Here the CDR3 reads CATSRDPGAYEQYF. The CDR3 DNA sequence: TGTGCCACCAGCAGAGATCCGGGGGCCTACGAGCAGTACTTC. The chain is built from TRBV15 and TRBJ2-7, with D maybe TRBD2 (6 bases). This CDR3 has 14 residues. Germline V gene data show CDR1 as LNHNV and CDR2 as YYDKDF (reference sequence). Between the trimmed V and J ends, which lost 0 bases and 2 bases, there was a span of 8 bases.

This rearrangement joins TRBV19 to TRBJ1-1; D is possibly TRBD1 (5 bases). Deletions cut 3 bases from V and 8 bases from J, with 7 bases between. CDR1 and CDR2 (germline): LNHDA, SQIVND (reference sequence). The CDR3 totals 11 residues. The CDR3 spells CASSIKGEAFF. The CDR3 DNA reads TGTGCCAGTAGTATTAAGGGGGAAGCTTTCTTT.

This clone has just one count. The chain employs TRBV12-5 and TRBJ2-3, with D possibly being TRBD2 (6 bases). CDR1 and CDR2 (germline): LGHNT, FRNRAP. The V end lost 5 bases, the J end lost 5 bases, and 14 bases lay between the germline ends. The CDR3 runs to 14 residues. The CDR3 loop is CASGSSGGGDTQYF. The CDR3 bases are TGTGCTAGTGGTAGTAGCGGTGGGGGAGATACGCAGTATTTT.

For the CDR3, the DNA is TGCGCCAGCAGCCAAGATGTGACTGGTATATTAGCCGGAAACACCATATATTTT. Translation: CASSQDVTGILAGNTIYF. V is TRBV4-3 and J is TRBJ1-3; D gene uncertain. V was shortened by 0 bases and J by 4 bases, with 19 bases between the two germline ends. Germline CDR1 and CDR2: LGHNA and YSLEER. The CDR3 sequence is 18 residues long.

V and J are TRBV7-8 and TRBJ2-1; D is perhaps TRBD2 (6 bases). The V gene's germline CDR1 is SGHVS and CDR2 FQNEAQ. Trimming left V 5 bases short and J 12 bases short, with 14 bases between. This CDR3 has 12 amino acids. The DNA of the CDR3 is TGTGCCAGCAGCCCGGGACTGGTGATGCAGTTCTTC. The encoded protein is CASSPGLVMQFF.

The CDR3 is CASSQPRRGSGANVLTF. CDR3 in DNA: TGTGCCAGCAGCCAACCACGGCGGGGCTCTGGGGCCAACGTCCTGACTTTC. The chain uses TRBV3-1 (or the pseudogene TRBV3-2) and TRBJ2-6; D is possibly TRBD2 (6 bases). The CDR3 is 17 amino acids. CDR1 LGHDT and CDR2 YNNKEL come from the germline V gene (reference sequence). V was shortened by 2 bases and J by 0 bases, with 11 bases between the two germline ends.

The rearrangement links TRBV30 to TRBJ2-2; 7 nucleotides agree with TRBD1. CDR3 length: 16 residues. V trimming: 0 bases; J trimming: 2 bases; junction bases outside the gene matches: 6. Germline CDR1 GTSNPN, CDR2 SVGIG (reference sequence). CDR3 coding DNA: TGTGCCTGGAGTGTCCCGGGACAGCTAAACACCGGGGAGCTGTTTTTT. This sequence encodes CAWSVPGQLNTGELFF.

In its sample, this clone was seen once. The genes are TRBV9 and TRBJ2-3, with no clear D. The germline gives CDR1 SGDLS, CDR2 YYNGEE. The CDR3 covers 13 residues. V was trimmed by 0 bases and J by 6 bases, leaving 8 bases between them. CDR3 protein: CASSVAIPDTQYF. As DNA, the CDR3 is TGTGCCAGCAGCGTAGCAATCCCCGATACGCAGTATTTT.

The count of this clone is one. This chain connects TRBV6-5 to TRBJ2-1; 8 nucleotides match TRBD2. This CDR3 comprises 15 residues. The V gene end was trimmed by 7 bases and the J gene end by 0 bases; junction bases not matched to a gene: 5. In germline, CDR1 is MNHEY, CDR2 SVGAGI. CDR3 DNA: TGTGCCAGCACCGAGGCGGGAGGCTCCTACAATGAGCAGTTCTTC. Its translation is CASTEAGGSYNEQFF.

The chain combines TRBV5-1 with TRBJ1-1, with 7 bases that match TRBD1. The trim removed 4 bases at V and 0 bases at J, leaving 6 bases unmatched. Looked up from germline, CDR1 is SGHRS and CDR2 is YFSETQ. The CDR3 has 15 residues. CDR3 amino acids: CASSPGQTMNTEAFF. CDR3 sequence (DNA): TGCGCCAGCAGCCCGGGACAGACGATGAACACTGAAGCTTTCTTT.

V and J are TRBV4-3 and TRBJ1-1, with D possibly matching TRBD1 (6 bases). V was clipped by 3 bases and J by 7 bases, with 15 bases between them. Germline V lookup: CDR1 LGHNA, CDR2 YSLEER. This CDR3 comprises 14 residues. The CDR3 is CASSHPWGQSEAFF. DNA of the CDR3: TGCGCCAGCAGCCATCCCTGGGGGCAAAGTGAAGCTTTCTTT.

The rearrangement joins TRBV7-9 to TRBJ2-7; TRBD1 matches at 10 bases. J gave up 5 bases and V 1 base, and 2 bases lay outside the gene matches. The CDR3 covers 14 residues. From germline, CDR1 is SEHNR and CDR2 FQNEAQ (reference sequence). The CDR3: CASSLGQGADEQYF. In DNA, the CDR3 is TGTGCCAGCAGCTTAGGACAGGGGGCAGACGAGCAGTACTTC.

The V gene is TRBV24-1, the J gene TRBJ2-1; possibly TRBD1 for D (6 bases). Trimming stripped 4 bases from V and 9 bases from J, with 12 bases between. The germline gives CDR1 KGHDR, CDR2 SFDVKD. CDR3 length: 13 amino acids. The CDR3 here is CATSDRGRAEQFF. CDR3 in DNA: TGTGCCACCAGTGACAGGGGACGGGCTGAGCAGTTCTTC.

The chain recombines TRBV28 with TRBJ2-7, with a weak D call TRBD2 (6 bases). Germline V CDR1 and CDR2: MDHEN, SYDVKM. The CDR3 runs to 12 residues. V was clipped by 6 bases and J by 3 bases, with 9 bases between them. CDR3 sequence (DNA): TGTGCCAGCAGCCAGACTAGCTACGAGCAGTACTTC. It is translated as CASSQTSYEQYF.

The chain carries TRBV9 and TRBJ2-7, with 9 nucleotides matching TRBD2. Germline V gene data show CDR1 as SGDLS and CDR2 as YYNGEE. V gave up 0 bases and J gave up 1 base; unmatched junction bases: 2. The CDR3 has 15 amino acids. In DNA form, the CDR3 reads TGTGCCAGCAGCGTAGAAGCGGGAGGTTCCTACGAGCAGTACTTC. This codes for CASSVEAGGSYEQYF. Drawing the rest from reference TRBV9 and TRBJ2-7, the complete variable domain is DSGVTQTPKHLITATGQRVTLRCSPRSGDLSVYWYQQSLDQGLQFLIQYYNGEERAKGNILERFSAQQFPDLHSELNLSSLELGDSALYFCASSVEAGGSYEQYFGPGTRLTVT.

The CDR3 region has the DNA TGTGCCAGCAGCTTTATGTCAGGGTTCACTGAAGCTTTCTTT. Translation gives CASSFMSGFTEAFF. The chain carries TRBV5-6 and TRBJ1-1; tentative D call: TRBD1 (5 bases). The CDR3 spans 14 residues. The germline V gene has CDR1 SGHDT and CDR2 YYEEEE. Trimming stripped 2 bases from V and 4 bases from J, with 12 bases between.